The rows below give T cell receptor beta chains drawn from one sample of a study of beta chain features in type 1 diabetes. Some clones are missing from TCRdb's copy, which holds only in-frame ones; the method was immunoSEQ multiplex PCR. Of approximately 170,000 clones in the sample, under 9.5% were seen once. Sequenced: central memory CD4+ T cells from blood. All receptors come from a man between 18 and 29 years old with type 1 diabetes. CDR3s include the opening cysteine and the closing phenylalanine or tryptophan. Each record gives: clone size, V gene, D gene, CDR3 length, J gene, CDR3 protein, CDR3 DNA. The D gene is left open where the match is weak. The listing skips clone size in some rows; elsewhere it reads once, few, many or a size class.

clone_size: few; v_call: TRBV6-4; d_call: TRBD2; cdr3_length: 15; j_call: TRBJ2-3; cdr3_aa: CASSRLAGDTDTQYF; cdr3_nt: TGTGCCAGCAGTCGACTAGCGGGAGACACAGATACGCAGTATTTT
clone_size: few; v_call: TRBV4-3; d_call: NA; cdr3_length: 14; j_call: TRBJ1-2; cdr3_aa: CASSQETGPRGYTF; cdr3_nt: TGCGCCAGCAGCCAAGAAACAGGCCCGCGGGGCTACACCTTC
clone_size: few; v_call: TRBV7-9; d_call: NA; cdr3_length: 13; j_call: TRBJ2-1; cdr3_aa: CASDDLWGGEQFF; cdr3_nt: TGTGCCAGCGATGATTTGTGGGGCGGTGAGCAGTTCTTC
clone_size: NA; v_call: TRBV4-3; d_call: TRBD1; cdr3_length: 15; j_call: TRBJ2-2; cdr3_aa: CASSQRGRMDGELFF; cdr3_nt: TGCGCCAGCAGCCAAAGGGGGCGGATGGACGGGGAGCTGTTTTTT
clone_size: few; v_call: TRBV9; d_call: NA; cdr3_length: 17; j_call: TRBJ1-2; cdr3_aa: CASSVGGTLGSSYGYTF; cdr3_nt: TGTGCCAGCAGCGTAGGAGGGACATTGGGGTCTAGCTATGGCTACACCTTC
clone_size: few; v_call: TRBV14; d_call: NA; cdr3_length: 13; j_call: TRBJ1-1; cdr3_aa: CASSQQLNTEAFF; cdr3_nt: TGTGCCAGCAGCCAACAGTTGAACACTGAAGCTTTCTTT
clone_size: NA; v_call: TRBV15; d_call: TRBD1; cdr3_length: 16; j_call: TRBJ2-7; cdr3_aa: CATSRPAGQGASEQYF; cdr3_nt: TGTGCCACCAGCAGACCAGCGGGACAGGGGGCATCCGAGCAGTACTTC
clone_size: NA; v_call: TRBV7-8; d_call: NA; cdr3_length: 15; j_call: TRBJ2-5; cdr3_aa: CASSLIAGPGETQYF; cdr3_nt: TGTGCCAGCAGCTTAATCGCGGGGCCGGGAGAGACCCAGTACTTC
clone_size: few; v_call: TRBV7-9; d_call: TRBD1; cdr3_length: 15; j_call: TRBJ2-7; cdr3_aa: CASSLGQGSHYEQYF; cdr3_nt: TGTGCCAGCAGCTTGGGACAGGGTTCCCATTACGAGCAGTACTTC
clone_size: NA; v_call: TRBV5-6; d_call: TRBD1; cdr3_length: 16; j_call: TRBJ2-7; cdr3_aa: CASSRRRGQGAREQYF; cdr3_nt: TGTGCCAGCAGCCGGCGCCGTGGACAGGGGGCGAGGGAGCAGTACTTC
clone_size: NA; v_call: TRBV28; d_call: TRBD2; cdr3_length: 15; j_call: TRBJ2-1; cdr3_aa: CASSYPIRAGVEQFF; cdr3_nt: TGTGCCAGCAGTTACCCCATCAGGGCGGGGGTAGAGCAGTTCTTC
clone_size: few; v_call: TRBV7-9; d_call: NA; cdr3_length: 15; j_call: TRBJ2-4; cdr3_aa: CASSHTDRAKNIQYF; cdr3_nt: TGTGCCAGCAGCCATACTGACAGGGCCAAAAACATTCAGTACTTC